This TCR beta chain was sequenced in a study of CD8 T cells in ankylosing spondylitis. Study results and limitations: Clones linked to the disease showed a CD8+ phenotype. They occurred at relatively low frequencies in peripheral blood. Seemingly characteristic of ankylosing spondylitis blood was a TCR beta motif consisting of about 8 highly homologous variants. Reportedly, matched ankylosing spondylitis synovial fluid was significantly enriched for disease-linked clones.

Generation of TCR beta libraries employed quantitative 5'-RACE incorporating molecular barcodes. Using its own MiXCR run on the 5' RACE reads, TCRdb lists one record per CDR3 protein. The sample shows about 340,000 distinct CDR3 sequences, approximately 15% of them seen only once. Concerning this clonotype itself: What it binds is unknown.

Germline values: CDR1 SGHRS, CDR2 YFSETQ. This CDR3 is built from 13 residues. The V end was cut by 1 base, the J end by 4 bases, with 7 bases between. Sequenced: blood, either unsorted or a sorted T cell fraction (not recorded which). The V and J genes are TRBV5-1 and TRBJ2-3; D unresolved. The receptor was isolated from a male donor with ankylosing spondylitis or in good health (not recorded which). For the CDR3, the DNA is TGCGCCAGCAGCTTGTTATTGGCAGATACGCAGTATTTT. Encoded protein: CASSLLLADTQYF.